This TCR beta chain was documented in a study of cytomegalovirus exposure and HLA in healthy donors. The PCR contained 60 Vbeta and 13 Jbeta primers. The table came from immunoSEQ multiplex PCR; TCRdb's copy has only in-frame clones and leaves some out. The data contain about 280,000 clones, roughly 89% of them singletons. Germline V CDR1 and CDR2: MGHDK, SYGVNS. The CDR3 consists of 18 residues. J gave up 4 bases and V 5 bases, and 12 bases lay outside the gene matches. This receptor was taken from a woman aged 18-29 years in good health and CMV-seronegative. The sample taken for sequencing was PBMCs. The chain employs TRBV25-1 and TRBJ1-6; 9 nucleotides match TRBD1. The CDR3, as DNA: TGTGCCAGCAGTCCTGACAGGGGGTTTTCATTTTATAATTCACCCCTCCACTTT. Protein: CASSPDRGFSFYNSPLHF.